These 11 T cell receptor beta chains came from one sample sequenced in a study of blood T cell repertoires in COVID-19. Data came from immunoSEQ multiplex PCR; TCRdb stores just in-frame clones and leaves some out. The table includes 160,000 or so clones, 78% detected once. The sequencing input was peripheral blood. The receptor source for this set is a woman older than 75 with acute or convalescent COVID-19.

This clone was seen just once. The CDR3 DNA follows: TGTGCCAGCAGTTACTCGACAGGGGGCACGGCTTTCTTT. This translates into CASSYSTGGTAFF. J is TRBJ1-1 and V is TRBV6-5, with 10 bases fitting TRBD1. CDR1 MNHEY and CDR2 SVGAGI come from the germline V gene. Trimming cost V 0 bases and J 11 bases; bases outside gene matches: 3. This CDR3 has 13 amino acids.

The V call is TRBV30, the J call TRBJ1-2; tentative D call: TRBD1 (6 bases). V was pared by 3 bases and J by 4 bases, with 12 bases between. The CDR3 totals 13 residues. The germline V gene has CDR1 GTSNPN and CDR2 SVGIG (reference sequence). CDR3 residues: CAWRAGVVYGYTF. In DNA form, the CDR3 reads TGTGCCTGGAGAGCAGGGGTGGTCTATGGCTACACCTTC.

The gene calls are TRBV29-1 and TRBJ1-2, with TRBD1 matching 10 bases. Trimming took 7 bases from V and 8 from J; bases not matched to a gene: 10. CDR3 length: 13 amino acids. CDR1 SQVTM and CDR2 ANQGSEA come from the germline V gene. CDR3 DNA sequence: TGCAGCGCCACGCCGGGACAGGGGTCGGGCTACACCTTC. Amino acids: CSATPGQGSGYTF.

The chain carries TRBV19 and TRBJ1-1, with 9 bases fitting TRBD1. Looked up from germline, CDR1 is LNHDA and CDR2 is SQIVND (reference sequence). This CDR3 contains 15 residues. J gave up 5 bases and V 7 bases, and 11 bases lay outside the gene matches. In DNA form, the CDR3 reads TGTGCCAGTACCCCCCCGGGACAGGGAGGAACTGAAGCTTTCTTT. Its protein product is CASTPPGQGGTEAFF.

This clone has more than one count but fewer than ten. V gene TRBV4-1 combines with J gene TRBJ2-7; D may be TRBD1 (6 bases). The CDR3 spans 13 residues. CDR1 is MGHRA, CDR2 YSYEKL, per germline. Trimming cost V 4 bases and J 2 bases, with 9 bases left between them. CDR3 in DNA: TGCGCCAGCAGCCGGACAGCTACCTACGAGCAGTACTTC. Encoded protein: CASSRTATYEQYF.

The rearrangement links TRBV19 to TRBJ1-6; 8 positions agree with TRBD1. CDR3 length equals 19 residues. The germline CDR1 and CDR2 sequences are LNHDA and SQIVND (reference sequence). V shed 6 bases, J shed 0 bases, and the junction held 13 bases outside the gene matches. Here the CDR3 reads CASSSDRGRASSYNSPLHF. As DNA, the CDR3 is TGTGCCAGTAGCTCCGACAGGGGACGCGCGAGCTCCTATAATTCACCCCTCCACTTT.

The chain has TRBV5-1 and TRBJ1-2, with D possibly being TRBD1 (6 bases). Trimming stripped 4 bases from V and 7 bases from J, with 23 bases between. This CDR3 has 16 amino acids. Germline V gene sequence: CDR1 SGHRS, CDR2 YFSETQ. The CDR3 spells CASSNGLGTTHLGYTF. CDR3 DNA sequence: TGCGCCAGCAGCAACGGACTCGGGACAACTCATCTTGGCTACACCTTC.

This clone was seen a few times. The rearrangement uses TRBV19 and TRBJ1-1; the D gene is possibly TRBD1 (6 bases). Germline-derived CDR1 and CDR2 are LNHDA and SQIVND (reference sequence). Trimming removed 7 bases from V and 6 bases from J, with 18 bases in between. The CDR3 runs to 14 residues. CDR3 DNA sequence: TGTGCCAGTACCCCCTCACAGGGCTCTTCTGAAGCTTTCTTT. Its translation: CASTPSQGSSEAFF.

This clone occurred a few times. The chain uses TRBV18 and TRBJ2-3; 8 nucleotides align to TRBD1. Germline-derived CDR1 and CDR2 are KGHSH and LQKENI. V was clipped by 1 base and J by 1 base; unmatched bases: 4. The CDR3 is 16 residues long. CDR3 in DNA: TGTGCCAGCTCACCACGGACAGGGTCAGGCACAGATACGCAGTATTTT. It codes for CASSPRTGSGTDTQYF.

As DNA, the CDR3 is TGTGCCAGCAGCCCCGACTACAGGGGCTACGAGCAGTACTTC. Translation gives CASSPDYRGYEQYF. This chain connects TRBV2 to TRBJ2-7; 7 nucleotides align to TRBD1. Germline CDR1 and CDR2: SNHLY and FYNNEI. The CDR3 consists of 14 residues. V dropped 6 bases and J dropped 3; count of bases not matched to a gene: 8. Full variable domain (remainder filled in from reference TRBV2 and TRBJ2-7): EPEVTQTPSHQVTQMGQEVILRCVPISNHLYFYWYRQILGQKVEFLVSFYNNEISEKSEIFDDQFSVERPDGSNFTLKIRSTKLEDSAMYFCASSPDYRGYEQYFGPGTRLTVT.

V is TRBV3-1 (or the pseudogene TRBV3-2) and J is TRBJ1-3; no firm D call. V shed 2 bases and J shed 0 bases, with 8 bases lying between them. From germline, CDR1 is LGHDT and CDR2 YNNKEL (reference sequence). The CDR3 loop spans 15 amino acids. The CDR3 region is CASSQQLSSGNTIYF. The DNA of the CDR3 is TGTGCCAGCAGCCAACAGTTAAGCTCTGGAAACACCATATATTTT.